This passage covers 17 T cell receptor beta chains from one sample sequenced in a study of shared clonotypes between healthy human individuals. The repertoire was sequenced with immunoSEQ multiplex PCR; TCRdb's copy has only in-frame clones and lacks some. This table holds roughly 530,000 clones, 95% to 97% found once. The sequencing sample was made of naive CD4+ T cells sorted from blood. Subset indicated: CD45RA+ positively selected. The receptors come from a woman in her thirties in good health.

CDR3 sequence: CASRPGTSEKLFF. CDR3 DNA sequence: TGTGCCAGCAGGCCTGGGACGTCCGAAAAACTGTTTTTT. J is TRBJ1-4 and V is TRBV6-6; a weak D match, TRBD1 (5 bases). The germline V gene encodes CDR1 MNHNY and CDR2 SVGAGI (reference sequence). The CDR3 runs 13 residues. The V gene lost 6 bases and the J gene lost 8 bases, with 13 bases spanning the gap.

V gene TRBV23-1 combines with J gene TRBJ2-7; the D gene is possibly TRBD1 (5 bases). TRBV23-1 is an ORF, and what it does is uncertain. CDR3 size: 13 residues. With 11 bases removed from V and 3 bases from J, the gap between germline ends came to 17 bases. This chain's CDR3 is CAPLCGADYEQYF. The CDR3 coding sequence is TGCGCCCCGTTATGTGGGGCCGACTACGAGCAGTACTTC.

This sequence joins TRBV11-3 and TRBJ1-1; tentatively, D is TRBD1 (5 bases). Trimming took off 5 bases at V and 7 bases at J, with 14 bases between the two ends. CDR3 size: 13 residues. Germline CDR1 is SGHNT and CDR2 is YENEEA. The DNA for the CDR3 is TGTGCCAGCAGCCCGACAGTGTTTAGTGAAGCTTTCTTT. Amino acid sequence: CASSPTVFSEAFF.

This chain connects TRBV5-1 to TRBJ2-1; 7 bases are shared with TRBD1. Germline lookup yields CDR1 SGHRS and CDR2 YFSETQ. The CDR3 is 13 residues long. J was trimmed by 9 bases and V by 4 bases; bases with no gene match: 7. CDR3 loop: CASSITGVGEQFF. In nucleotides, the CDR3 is TGCGCCAGCAGCATCACAGGGGTCGGTGAGCAGTTCTTC.

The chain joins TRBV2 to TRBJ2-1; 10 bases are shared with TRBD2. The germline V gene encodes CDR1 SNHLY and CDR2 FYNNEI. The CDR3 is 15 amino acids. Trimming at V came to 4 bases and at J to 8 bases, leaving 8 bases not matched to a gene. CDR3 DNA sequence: TGTGCCAGCAGTGTTAGGAGCGGGAGGGCCGATGAGCAGTTCTTC. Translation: CASSVRSGRADEQFF.

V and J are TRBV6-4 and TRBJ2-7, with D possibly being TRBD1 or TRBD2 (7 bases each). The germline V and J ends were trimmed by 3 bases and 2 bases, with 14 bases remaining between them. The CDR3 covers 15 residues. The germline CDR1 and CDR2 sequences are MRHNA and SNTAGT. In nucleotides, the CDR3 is TGTGCCAGCAGTGAACAGGGAGGGGGCACCTACGAGCAGTACTTC. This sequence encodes CASSEQGGGTYEQYF.

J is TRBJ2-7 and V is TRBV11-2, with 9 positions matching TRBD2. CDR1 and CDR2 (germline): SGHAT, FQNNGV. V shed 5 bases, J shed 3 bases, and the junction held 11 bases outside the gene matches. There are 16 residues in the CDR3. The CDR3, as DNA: TGTGCCAGCAGCCCGGGGGTGCGGGAGGGCCTCTACGAGCAGTACTTC. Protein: CASSPGVREGLYEQYF.

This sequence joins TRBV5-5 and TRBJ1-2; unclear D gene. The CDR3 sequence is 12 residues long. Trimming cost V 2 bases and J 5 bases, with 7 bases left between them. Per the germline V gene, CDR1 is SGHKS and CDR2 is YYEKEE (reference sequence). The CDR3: CASSLYRYGYTF. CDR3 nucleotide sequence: TGTGCCAGCAGCTTATATCGGTATGGCTACACCTTC. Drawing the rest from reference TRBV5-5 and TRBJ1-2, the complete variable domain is DAGVTQSPTHLIKTRGQQVTLRCSPISGHKSVSWYQQVLGQGPQFIFQYYEKEERGRGNFPDRFSARQFPNYSSELNVNALLLGDSALYLCASSLYRYGYTFGSGTRLTVV.

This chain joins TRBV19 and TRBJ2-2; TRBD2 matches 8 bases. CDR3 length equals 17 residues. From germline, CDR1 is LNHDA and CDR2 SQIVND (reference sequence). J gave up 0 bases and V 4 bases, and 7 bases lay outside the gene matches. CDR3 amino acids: CASSTELADANTGELFF. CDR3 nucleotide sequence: TGTGCCAGTAGTACGGAACTAGCGGACGCGAACACCGGGGAGCTGTTTTTT.

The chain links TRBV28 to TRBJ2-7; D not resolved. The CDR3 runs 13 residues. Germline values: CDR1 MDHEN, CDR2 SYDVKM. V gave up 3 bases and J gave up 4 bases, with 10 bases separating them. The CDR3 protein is CASSLVGLYEQYF. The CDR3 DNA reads TGTGCCAGCAGTTTGGTAGGGTTATACGAGCAGTACTTC.

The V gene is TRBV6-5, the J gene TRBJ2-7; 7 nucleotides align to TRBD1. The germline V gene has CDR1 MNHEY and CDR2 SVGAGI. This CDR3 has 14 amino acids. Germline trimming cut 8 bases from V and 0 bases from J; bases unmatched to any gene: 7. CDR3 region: CASGTGTDSYEQYF. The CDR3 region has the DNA TGTGCCAGCGGAACCGGGACAGACTCCTACGAGCAGTACTTC.

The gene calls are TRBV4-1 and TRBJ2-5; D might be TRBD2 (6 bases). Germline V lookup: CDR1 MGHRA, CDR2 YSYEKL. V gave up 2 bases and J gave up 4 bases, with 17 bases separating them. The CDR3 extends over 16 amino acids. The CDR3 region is CASSQWAVVAAETQYF. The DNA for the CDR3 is TGCGCCAGCAGCCAATGGGCGGTGGTAGCGGCAGAGACCCAGTACTTC.

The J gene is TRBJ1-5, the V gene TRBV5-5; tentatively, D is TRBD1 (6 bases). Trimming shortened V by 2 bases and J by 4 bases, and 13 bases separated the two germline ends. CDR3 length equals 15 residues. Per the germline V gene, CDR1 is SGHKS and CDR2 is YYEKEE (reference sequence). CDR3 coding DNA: TGTGCCAGCAGCTTCCAGGGGATCGGGAATCAGCCCCAGCATTTT. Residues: CASSFQGIGNQPQHF.

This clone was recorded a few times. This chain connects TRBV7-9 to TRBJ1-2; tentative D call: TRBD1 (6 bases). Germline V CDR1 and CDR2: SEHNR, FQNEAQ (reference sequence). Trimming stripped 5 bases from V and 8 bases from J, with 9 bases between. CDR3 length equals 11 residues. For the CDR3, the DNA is TGTGCCAGCAGCGAGGGGGACGGCTACACCTTC. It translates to CASSEGDGYTF.

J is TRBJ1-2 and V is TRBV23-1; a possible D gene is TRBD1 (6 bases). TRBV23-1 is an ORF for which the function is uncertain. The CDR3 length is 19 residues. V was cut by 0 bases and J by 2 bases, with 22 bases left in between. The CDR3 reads CASSQSNGRGPGHNYGYTF. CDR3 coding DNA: TGCGCCAGCAGTCAATCGAACGGCAGGGGACCCGGACACAACTATGGCTACACCTTC.

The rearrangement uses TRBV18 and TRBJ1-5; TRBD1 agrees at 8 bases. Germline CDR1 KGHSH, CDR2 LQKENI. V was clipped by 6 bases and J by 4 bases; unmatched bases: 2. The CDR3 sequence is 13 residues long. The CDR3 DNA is TGTGCCAGCTCGACAGGGGAAAATCAGCCCCAGCATTTT. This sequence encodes CASSTGENQPQHF.

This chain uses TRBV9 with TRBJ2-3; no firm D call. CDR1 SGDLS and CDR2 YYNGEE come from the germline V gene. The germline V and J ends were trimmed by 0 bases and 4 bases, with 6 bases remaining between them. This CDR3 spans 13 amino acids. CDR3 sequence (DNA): TGTGCCAGCAGCGTAGTCTTTTCAGATACGCAGTATTTT. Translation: CASSVVFSDTQYF.